Below are 8 T cell receptor beta chains sequenced from a single sample in a study of blood T cell repertoires in COVID-19. Using immunoSEQ multiplex PCR, the repertoire was profiled, and TCRdb retains in-frame clones only, with some absent. The profile covers some 100,000 clones, with roughly 87% appearing a single time and roughly 8% taken by the ten largest. Sequencing was performed on peripheral blood. These receptors were collected from a human donor in a cohort sampled during active COVID-19.

V is TRBV28 and J is TRBJ2-7; 11 bases align to TRBD2. The germline gives CDR1 MDHEN, CDR2 SYDVKM. J was trimmed by 4 bases and V by 7 bases; bases with no gene match: 3. This CDR3 is 13 amino acids long. CDR3 sequence (DNA): TGTGCCAGCACCCCTAGCGGGAGGTACGAGCAGTACTTC. This sequence encodes CASTPSGRYEQYF.

This sequence joins TRBV6-1 and TRBJ2-3, with 7 bases fitting TRBD2. This CDR3 has 16 amino acids. Trimming took 7 bases from V and 1 from J; bases not matched to a gene: 11. Germline loops: CDR1 MNHNS, CDR2 SASEGT. The CDR3 DNA sequence: TGTGCCAGCAATGATGCGGCTAGCGGACGCACAGATACGCAGTATTTT. It is translated as CASNDAASGRTDTQYF.

V usage is TRBV13 and J usage is TRBJ2-1, with 8 bases fitting TRBD2. V lost 4 bases and J lost 5; bases outside the gene matches: 10. CDR3 length: 16 residues. Germline-derived CDR1 and CDR2 are PRHDT and FYEKMQ (reference sequence). For the CDR3, the DNA is TGTGCCAGCAGCTCGGGGGGGAGGACAGACCACAATGAGCAGTTCTTC. Amino acid sequence: CASSSGGRTDHNEQFF.

This clone was detected once. This chain uses TRBV18 with TRBJ1-1; D unresolved. The CDR3 has 13 residues. The V gene lost 6 bases and the J gene lost 4 bases, with 12 bases spanning the gap. The V gene's germline CDR1 is KGHSH and CDR2 LQKENI. CDR3 sequence reads: CASSPERTTEAFF. CDR3 coding DNA: TGTGCCAGCTCCCCCGAGCGAACCACTGAAGCTTTCTTT.

The gene calls are TRBV4-1 and TRBJ2-5, with 13 bases fitting TRBD2. V was pared by 4 bases and J by 5 bases, with 4 bases of the junction left unmatched. This CDR3 has 15 amino acids. CDR1 MGHRA and CDR2 YSYEKL come from the germline V gene. The chain's CDR3 is CASSRTSGSGETQYF. Here the CDR3 DNA reads TGCGCCAGCAGCCGGACTAGCGGGAGTGGTGAGACCCAGTACTTC.

V usage is TRBV5-1 and J usage is TRBJ1-3; 7 bases match TRBD1. Germline lookup yields CDR1 SGHRS and CDR2 YFSETQ. The CDR3 loop spans 17 amino acids. V was pared by 4 bases and J by 0 bases, with 10 bases of the junction left unmatched. The CDR3 bases are TGCGCCAGCAGCAAACAGACAGGGATCTACTCTGGAAACACCATATATTTT. Translated, it gives CASSKQTGIYSGNTIYF.

The rearrangement joins TRBV11-2 to TRBJ2-1; 7 nucleotides agree with TRBD2. In germline, CDR1 is SGHAT, CDR2 FQNNGV. The CDR3 spans 18 residues. V gave up 5 bases and J gave up 3 bases; unmatched junction bases: 16. CDR3 sequence (DNA): TGTGCCAGCAGCCCTAACATCGGTGCGGGAGTGAGCTACAATGAGCAGTTCTTC. This gives the protein CASSPNIGAGVSYNEQFF.

The chain employs TRBV20-1 and TRBJ2-7; D remains ambiguous. Deletions cut 6 bases from V and 4 bases from J, with 10 bases between. The CDR3 spans 11 residues. CDR1 is DFQATT and CDR2 is SNEGSKA in the germline V gene (reference sequence). CDR3 sequence reads: CSAFSVYEQYF. CDR3 sequence (DNA): TGCAGTGCCTTTAGTGTGTACGAGCAGTACTTC.